This TCR beta chain was captured in a study of blood T cells in healthy people across ages. A second about 7 to 12 cycle PCR used barcoded and J-beta primers. Via MiXCR, TCRdb re-called the 5' RACE reads, giving one row per CDR3 protein. The sample consists of some 1.1 million distinct CDR3 sequences, roughly two fifths of them appearing once. The length of the CDR3 is 12 residues. Germline assignment: CDR1 DFQATT and CDR2 SNEGSKA (reference sequence). V was trimmed by 5 bases and J by 5 bases, leaving 12 bases between them. The chain recombines TRBV20-1 with TRBJ2-5, with D unresolved. The receptor was derived from a man in his late teens or twenties in good health. The specimen sequenced was blood. The CDR3 spells CSAPGMSETQYF. In nucleotides, the CDR3 is TGCAGTGCTCCTGGGATGTCGGAGACCCAGTACTTC.